The sample holds many counts of the clone carrying this T cell receptor (beta chain). The antigen is undetermined. The CDR3 has 14 residues. From germline, CDR1 is SEHNR and CDR2 FQNEAQ (reference sequence). Unmatched junction bases numbered 1, after V lost 3 bases and J lost 2 bases. The CDR3 regions of TCR beta were amplified from RNA transcripts. With the HTBI primer set, the TCR CDR3 went through a first round of RT-PCR. TCRdb re-derived calls from the multiplex PCR reads in MiXCR, one entry per CDR3 protein. The data contain some 650,000 distinct CDR3 sequences, approximately 16% of them singletons. This entry is derived from a study of T cells in Graves' hyperthyroidism and ophthalmopathy. Study-wide results and caveats: Blood also held most thyroid clonotypes expanded beyond 0.001.

J is TRBJ2-5 and V is TRBV7-9, with 9 bases that match TRBD2. The sequence was obtained from a woman aged 40 to 55 with Graves' ophthalmopathy. The sequenced sample consisted of blood. The CDR3 loop reads CASSLTSGQETQYF. The CDR3 DNA sequence: TGTGCCAGCAGCTTGACTAGCGGACAAGAGACCCAGTACTTC.